The rows below give T cell receptor beta chains drawn from one sample of a study of shared clonotypes between healthy human individuals. Libraries were prepared by immunoSEQ multiplex PCR; TCRdb keeps only in-frame clonotypes and omits some of them. In the table there are 450,000 or so clones, approximately 77% of which are singletons. The material sequenced was PBMCs. The receptors come from a middle-aged woman in good health. Some clones in this sample may be carry-over from other donors' samples. CDR3s include the opening cysteine and the closing phenylalanine or tryptophan. Fields, in order: clone size, V gene, D gene, J gene, CDR3 DNA, CDR3 protein. A D gene is named only where the DNA matches it firmly. Size is stated for part of the rows, as once, few or many counts, or as a class when the clone is expanded.

clone size: -; V gene: TRBV11-2; D gene: -; J gene: TRBJ2-7; CDR3 DNA: TGTGCCAGCAGCCCGAGGAGCAGCTCCTACGAGCAGTACTTC; CDR3 protein: CASSPRSSSYEQYF
clone size: -; V gene: TRBV12-2; D gene: -; J gene: TRBJ2-1; CDR3 DNA: TGTGCAAGTCGCCCAAGACCGACTAGCGGATACAATGAGCAGTTCTTC; CDR3 protein: CASRPRPTSGYNEQFF
clone size: -; V gene: TRBV6-5; D gene: TRBD2; J gene: TRBJ2-3; CDR3 DNA: TGTGCCAGCAGACAAAGCGGGAGGCCTTGGGATACGCAGTATTTT; CDR3 protein: CASRQSGRPWDTQYF
clone size: -; V gene: TRBV18; D gene: TRBD2; J gene: TRBJ2-1; CDR3 DNA: TGTGCCAGCTCACGCAGCGGGAGCGGCCTCAATGAGCAGTTCTTC; CDR3 protein: CASSRSGSGLNEQFF
clone size: -; V gene: TRBV9; D gene: TRBD2; J gene: TRBJ2-1; CDR3 DNA: TGTGCCAGCAGCGTGGCAGACGGCGGGAGCTCCTACAATGAGCAGTTCTTC; CDR3 protein: CASSVADGGSSYNEQFF
clone size: many; V gene: TRBV7-3; D gene: TRBD2; J gene: TRBJ2-1; CDR3 DNA: TGTGCCAGCAGCTATAGCGGGAATACCGAGGAGGAGCAGTTCTTC; CDR3 protein: CASSYSGNTEEEQFF
clone size: -; V gene: TRBV29-1; D gene: TRBD1; J gene: TRBJ1-2; CDR3 DNA: TGCAGCGTGAAACTACAGGGGACAGACTACACCTTC; CDR3 protein: CSVKLQGTDYTF
clone size: -; V gene: TRBV7-2; D gene: -; J gene: TRBJ1-1; CDR3 DNA: TGTGCCAGCAGCTTAGAGGGGGGCCCGGACACTGAAGCTTTCTTT; CDR3 protein: CASSLEGGPDTEAFF
clone size: -; V gene: TRBV15; D gene: -; J gene: TRBJ2-7; CDR3 DNA: TGTGCCACCAGCAGAGGGCCCGGACAGTCCTACGAGCAGTACTTC; CDR3 protein: CATSRGPGQSYEQYF
clone size: -; V gene: TRBV7-2; D gene: -; J gene: TRBJ1-2; CDR3 DNA: TGTGCCAGCAGCCCAAGAGCTCAGGGTCGTGGCTACACCTTC; CDR3 protein: CASSPRAQGRGYTF
clone size: -; V gene: TRBV2; D gene: -; J gene: TRBJ1-4; CDR3 DNA: TGTGCCAGCAGTGAAGCGAGGAGACAGTGGGGTGAAAAACTGTTTTTT; CDR3 protein: CASSEARRQWGEKLFF
clone size: -; V gene: TRBV28; D gene: TRBD1; J gene: TRBJ2-7; CDR3 DNA: TGTGCCAGCCGAACCAGGGGGCGATCCTACGAGCAGTACTTC; CDR3 protein: CASRTRGRSYEQYF